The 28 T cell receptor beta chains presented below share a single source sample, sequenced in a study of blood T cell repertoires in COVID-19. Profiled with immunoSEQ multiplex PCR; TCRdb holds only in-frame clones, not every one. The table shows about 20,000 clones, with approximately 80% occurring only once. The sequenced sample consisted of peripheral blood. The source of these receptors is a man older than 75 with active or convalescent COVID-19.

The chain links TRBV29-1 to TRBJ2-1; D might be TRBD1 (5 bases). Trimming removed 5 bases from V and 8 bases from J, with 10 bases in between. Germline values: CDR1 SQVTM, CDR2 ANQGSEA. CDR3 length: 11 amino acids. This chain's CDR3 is CSVRWGYEQFF. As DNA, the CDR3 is TGCAGCGTTAGGTGGGGCTATGAGCAGTTCTTC.

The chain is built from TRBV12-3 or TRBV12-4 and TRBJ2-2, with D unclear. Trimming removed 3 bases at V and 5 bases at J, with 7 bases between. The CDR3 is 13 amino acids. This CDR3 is CASSFSRTGELFF. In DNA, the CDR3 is TGTGCCAGCAGTTTTTCCAGGACCGGGGAGCTGTTTTTT.

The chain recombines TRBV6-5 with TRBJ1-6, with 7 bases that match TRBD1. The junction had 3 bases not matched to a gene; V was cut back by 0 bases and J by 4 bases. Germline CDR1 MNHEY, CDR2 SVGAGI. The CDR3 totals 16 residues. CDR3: CASSYSDRTYNSPLHF. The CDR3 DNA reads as TGTGCCAGCAGTTACTCGGACAGGACTTATAATTCACCCCTCCACTTT.

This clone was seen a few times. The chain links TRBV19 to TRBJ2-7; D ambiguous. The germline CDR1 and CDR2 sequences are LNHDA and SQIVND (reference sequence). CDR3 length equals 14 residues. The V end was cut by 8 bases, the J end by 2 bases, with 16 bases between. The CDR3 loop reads CASAPPRKPYEQYF. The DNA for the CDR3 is TGTGCCAGTGCCCCCCCGCGGAAACCCTACGAGCAGTACTTC.

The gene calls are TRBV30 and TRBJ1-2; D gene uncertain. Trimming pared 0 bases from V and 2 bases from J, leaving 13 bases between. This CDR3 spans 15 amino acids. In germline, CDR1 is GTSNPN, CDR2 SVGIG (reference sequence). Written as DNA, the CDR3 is TGTGCCTGGAGTGTTGGGCCCTTCGTCAACTATGGCTACACCTTC. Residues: CAWSVGPFVNYGYTF.

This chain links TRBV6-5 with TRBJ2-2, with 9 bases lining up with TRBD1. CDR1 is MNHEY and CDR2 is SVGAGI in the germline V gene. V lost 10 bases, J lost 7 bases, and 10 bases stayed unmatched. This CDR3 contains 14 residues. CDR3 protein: CATKQGARIGELFF. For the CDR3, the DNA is TGTGCCACCAAACAGGGGGCGCGAATCGGGGAGCTGTTTTTT.

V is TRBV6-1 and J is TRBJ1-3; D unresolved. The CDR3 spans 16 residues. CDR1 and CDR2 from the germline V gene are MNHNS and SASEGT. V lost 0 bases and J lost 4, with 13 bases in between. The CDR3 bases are TGTGCCAGCAGTGAAGCCCCGGCGGGAGAGGGAAACACCATATATTTT. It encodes CASSEAPAGEGNTIYF.

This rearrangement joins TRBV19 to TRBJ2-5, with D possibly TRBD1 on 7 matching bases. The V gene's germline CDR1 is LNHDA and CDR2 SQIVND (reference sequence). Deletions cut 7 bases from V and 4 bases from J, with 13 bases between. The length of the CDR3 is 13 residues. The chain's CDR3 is CASKNRGGETQYF. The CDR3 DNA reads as TGTGCCAGTAAAAACAGGGGAGGAGAGACCCAGTACTTC.

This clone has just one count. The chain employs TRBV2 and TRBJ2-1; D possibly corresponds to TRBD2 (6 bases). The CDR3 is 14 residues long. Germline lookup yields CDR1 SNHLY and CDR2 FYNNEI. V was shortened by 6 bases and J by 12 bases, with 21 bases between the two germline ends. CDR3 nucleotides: TGTGCCAGCAGCGATGACTTACTAGCACGAGGGCAGTTCTTC. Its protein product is CASSDDLLARGQFF.

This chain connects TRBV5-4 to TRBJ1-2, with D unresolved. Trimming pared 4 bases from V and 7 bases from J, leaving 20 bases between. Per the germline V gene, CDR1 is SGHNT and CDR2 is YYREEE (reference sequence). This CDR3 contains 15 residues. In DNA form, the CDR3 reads TGTGCCAGCAGCCCACCCAATCGACCGGCGGCTGGCTACACCTTC. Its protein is CASSPPNRPAAGYTF. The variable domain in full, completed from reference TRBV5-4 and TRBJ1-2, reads ETGVTQSPTHLIKTRGQQVTLRCSSQSGHNTVSWYQQALGQGPQFIFQYYREEENGRGNFPPRFSGLQFPNYSSELNVNALELDDSALYLCASSPPNRPAAGYTFGSGTRLTVV.

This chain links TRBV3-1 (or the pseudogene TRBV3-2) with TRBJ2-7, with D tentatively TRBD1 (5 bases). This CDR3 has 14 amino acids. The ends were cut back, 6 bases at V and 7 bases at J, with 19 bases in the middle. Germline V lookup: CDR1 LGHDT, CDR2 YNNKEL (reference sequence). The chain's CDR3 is CASSNGHAPGEQYF. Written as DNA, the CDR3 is TGTGCCAGCAGTAATGGACACGCCCCTGGAGAGCAGTACTTC.

In nucleotides, the CDR3 is TGTGCCAGCAGTTACCAGACAGGTTATATTGGCTACACCTTC. Its protein product is CASSYQTGYIGYTF. The chain links TRBV6-2 or TRBV6-3 to TRBJ1-2; tentative D call: TRBD1 (6 bases). V was trimmed by 2 bases and J by 7 bases, leaving 14 bases between them. Germline V gene lookup returns CDR1 MNHEY and CDR2 SVGEGT. The CDR3 spans 14 residues.

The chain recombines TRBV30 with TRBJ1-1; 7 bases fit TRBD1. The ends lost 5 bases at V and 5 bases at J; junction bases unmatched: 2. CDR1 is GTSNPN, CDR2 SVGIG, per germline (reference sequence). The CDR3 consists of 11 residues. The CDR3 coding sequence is TGTGCCTGGGCCAGGGGGACTGAAGCTTTCTTT. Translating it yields CAWARGTEAFF.

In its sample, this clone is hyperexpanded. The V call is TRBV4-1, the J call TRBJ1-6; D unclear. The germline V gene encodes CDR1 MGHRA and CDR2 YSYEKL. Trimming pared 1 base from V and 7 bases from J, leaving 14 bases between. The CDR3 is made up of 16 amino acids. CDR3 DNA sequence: TGCGCCAGCAGCCAAGTTCTAACAGTCAGCAATTCACCCCTCCACTTT. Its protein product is CASSQVLTVSNSPLHF.

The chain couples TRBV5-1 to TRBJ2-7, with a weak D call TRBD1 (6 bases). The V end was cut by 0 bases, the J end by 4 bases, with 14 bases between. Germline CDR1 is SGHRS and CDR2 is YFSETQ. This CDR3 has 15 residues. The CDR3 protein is CASSLVGTNQYEQYF. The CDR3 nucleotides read TGCGCCAGCAGCTTGGTCGGGACAAATCAGTACGAGCAGTACTTC.

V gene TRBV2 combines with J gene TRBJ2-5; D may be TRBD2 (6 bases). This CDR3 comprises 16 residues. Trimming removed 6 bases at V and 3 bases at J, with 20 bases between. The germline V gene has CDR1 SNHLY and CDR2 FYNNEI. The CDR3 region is CASSPPRASAKETQYF. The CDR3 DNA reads TGTGCCAGCAGCCCACCAAGAGCTAGCGCCAAAGAGACCCAGTACTTC.

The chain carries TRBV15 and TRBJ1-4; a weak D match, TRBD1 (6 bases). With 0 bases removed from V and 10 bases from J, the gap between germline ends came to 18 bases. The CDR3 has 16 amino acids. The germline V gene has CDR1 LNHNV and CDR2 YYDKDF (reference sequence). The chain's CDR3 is CATSRDLTGRIGKLFF. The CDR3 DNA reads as TGTGCCACCAGCAGAGATCTTACAGGGCGCATTGGAAAACTGTTTTTT.

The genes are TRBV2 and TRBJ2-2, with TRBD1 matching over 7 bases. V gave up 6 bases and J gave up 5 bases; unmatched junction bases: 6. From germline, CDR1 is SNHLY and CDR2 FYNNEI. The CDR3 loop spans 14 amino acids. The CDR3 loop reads CASRTGMGTGELFF. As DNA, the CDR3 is TGTGCCAGCAGGACAGGGATGGGGACCGGGGAGCTGTTTTTT.

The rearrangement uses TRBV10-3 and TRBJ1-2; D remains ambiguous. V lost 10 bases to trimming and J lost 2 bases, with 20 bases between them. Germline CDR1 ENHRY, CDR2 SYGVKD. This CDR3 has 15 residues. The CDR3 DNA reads TGTGCCACTACCGACCGGGAAAATGCGAACTATGGCTACACCTTC. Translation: CATTDRENANYGYTF.

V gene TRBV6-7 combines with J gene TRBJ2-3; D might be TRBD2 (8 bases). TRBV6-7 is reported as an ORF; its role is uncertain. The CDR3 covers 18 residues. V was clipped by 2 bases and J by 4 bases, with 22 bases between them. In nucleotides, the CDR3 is TGTGCCAGCAGTTACACAGGGGCCAGCGGGAGCGGTGCAGATACGCAGTATTTT. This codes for CASSYTGASGSGADTQYF.

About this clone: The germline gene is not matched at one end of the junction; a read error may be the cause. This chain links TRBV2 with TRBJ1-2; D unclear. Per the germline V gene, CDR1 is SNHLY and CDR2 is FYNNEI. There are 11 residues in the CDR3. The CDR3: CASSDLYSYTF. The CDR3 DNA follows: TGTGCCAGCAGTGACCTCTATAGCTACACCTTC.

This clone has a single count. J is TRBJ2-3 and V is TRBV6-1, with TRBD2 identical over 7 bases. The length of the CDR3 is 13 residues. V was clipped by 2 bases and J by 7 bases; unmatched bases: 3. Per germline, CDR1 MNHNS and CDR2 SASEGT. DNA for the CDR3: TGTGCCAGCAGTGAAAGCGGGGCGAATACGCAGTATTTT. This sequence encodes CASSESGANTQYF.

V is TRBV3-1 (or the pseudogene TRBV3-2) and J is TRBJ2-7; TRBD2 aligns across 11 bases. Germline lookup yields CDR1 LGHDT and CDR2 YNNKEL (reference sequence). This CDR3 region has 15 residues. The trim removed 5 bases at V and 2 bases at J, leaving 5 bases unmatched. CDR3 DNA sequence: TGTGCCAGCAGCTGGGGACTAGCGGAAACCTACGAGCAGTACTTC. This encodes CASSWGLAETYEQYF.

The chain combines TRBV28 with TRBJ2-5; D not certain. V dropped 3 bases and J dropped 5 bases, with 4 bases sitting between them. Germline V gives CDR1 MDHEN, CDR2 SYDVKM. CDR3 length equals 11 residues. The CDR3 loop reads CASSFVETQYF. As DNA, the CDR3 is TGTGCCAGCAGTTTCGTTGAGACCCAGTACTTC.

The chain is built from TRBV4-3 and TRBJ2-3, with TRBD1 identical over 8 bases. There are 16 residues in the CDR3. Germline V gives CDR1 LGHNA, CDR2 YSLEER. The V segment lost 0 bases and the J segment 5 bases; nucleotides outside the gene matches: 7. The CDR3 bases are TGCGCCAGCAGCCAAGACTGGGCAGGGGGCAAAGATACGCAGTATTTT. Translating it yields CASSQDWAGGKDTQYF.

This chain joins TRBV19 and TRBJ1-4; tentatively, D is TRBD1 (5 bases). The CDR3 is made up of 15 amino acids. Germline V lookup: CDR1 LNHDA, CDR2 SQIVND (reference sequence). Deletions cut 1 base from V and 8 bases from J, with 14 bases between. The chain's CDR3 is CASSIVRGIGEKLFF. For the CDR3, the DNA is TGTGCCAGTAGTATAGTTCGGGGGATTGGGGAAAAACTGTTTTTT.

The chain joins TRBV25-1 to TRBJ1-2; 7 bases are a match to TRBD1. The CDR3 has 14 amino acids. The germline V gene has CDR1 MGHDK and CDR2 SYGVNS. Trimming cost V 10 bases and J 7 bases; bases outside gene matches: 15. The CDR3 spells CATQDREFLGGYTF. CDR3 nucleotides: TGTGCCACCCAAGACAGGGAATTTTTGGGTGGCTACACCTTC.

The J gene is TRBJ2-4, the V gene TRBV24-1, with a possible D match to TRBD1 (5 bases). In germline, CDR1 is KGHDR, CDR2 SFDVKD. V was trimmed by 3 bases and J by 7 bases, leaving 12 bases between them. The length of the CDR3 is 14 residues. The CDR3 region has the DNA TGTGCCACCAGTGATCATGACAGTAGGAACATTCAGTACTTC. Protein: CATSDHDSRNIQYF.